These 18 T cell receptor beta chains were all obtained from the same sample, sequenced in a study of patients and donors after allogeneic stem cell transplantation. TCRdb reprocessed the RT-PCR reads via MiXCR and lists one record per CDR3 protein. The sample contains 30,000 or so distinct CDR3 sequences, around 7% of which appear only once. Sequenced input: blood, either unsorted or a sorted T cell fraction (not recorded which). These receptors all come from a human donor who was either an allogeneic HSCT recipient or a stem cell or donor lymphocyte infusion donor (not recorded which). It is not recorded whose cells these are; they may come from a transplant donor.

This clonotype was seen repeatedly, ten times or more. The chain joins TRBV30 to TRBJ1-5; D might be TRBD1 (5 bases). This CDR3 contains 13 residues. V was trimmed by 4 bases and J by 7 bases, leaving 14 bases between them. Germline V lookup: CDR1 GTSNPN, CDR2 SVGIG (reference sequence). CDR3 protein: CAWNRGSGQPQHF. CDR3 nucleotides: TGTGCCTGGAACCGGGGGAGTGGGCAGCCCCAGCATTTT.

This clonotype has a count of ten or more. V gene TRBV7-8 combines with J gene TRBJ1-4; 7 nucleotides line up with TRBD1. The germline V gene encodes CDR1 SGHVS and CDR2 FQNEAQ. This CDR3 comprises 15 residues. Losses at the gene ends were 2 bases for V and 8 bases for J; bases not matched to a gene: 8. As DNA, the CDR3 is TGTGCCAGCAGCTTAAACCAGGGGGTAGAAGAAAAACTGTTTTTT. It encodes CASSLNQGVEEKLFF.

Ten or more counts support this clonotype. V usage is TRBV29-1 and J usage is TRBJ2-3, with D hard to call. The germline V gene encodes CDR1 SQVTM and CDR2 ANQGSEA. CDR3 size: 13 residues. Trimming stripped 3 bases from V and 4 bases from J, with 11 bases between. The CDR3 spells CSVDDGLPDTQYF. DNA for the CDR3: TGCAGCGTTGATGATGGGCTGCCAGATACGCAGTATTTT.

This clonotype was counted at least ten times. The chain couples TRBV3-1 to TRBJ1-2; no clear D. There are 13 residues in the CDR3. The germline V and J ends were trimmed by 1 base and 4 bases, with 7 bases remaining between them. From germline, CDR1 is LGHDT and CDR2 YNNKEL (reference sequence). CDR3 coding DNA: TGTGCCAGCAGCCAAGGGGATCGCTATGGCTACACCTTC. It encodes CASSQGDRYGYTF. The full variable domain, completed using reference TRBV3-1 and TRBJ1-2, is DTAVSQTPKYLVTQMGNDKSIKCEQNLGHDTMYWYKQDSKKFLKIMFSYNNKELIINETVPNRFSPKSPDKAHLNLHINSLELGDSAVYFCASSQGDRYGYTFGSGTRLTVV.

The chain joins TRBV18 to TRBJ2-7; D remains unclear. The germline CDR1 and CDR2 sequences are KGHSH and LQKENI. The V end was cut by 0 bases, the J end by 2 bases, with 8 bases between. This CDR3 spans 14 amino acids. CDR3 in amino acids: CASSPPLSTYEQYF. The CDR3 coding sequence is TGTGCCAGCTCACCACCTTTGAGTACCTACGAGCAGTACTTC.

This clonotype was seen ten or more times. V usage is TRBV12-3 or TRBV12-4 and J usage is TRBJ2-7, with 11 bases fitting TRBD2. CDR3 length: 18 amino acids. V dropped 1 base and J dropped 3; count of bases not matched to a gene: 11. Here the CDR3 DNA reads TGTGCCAGCAGTTTAGGCGGTAGCGGGGGGGTGGGCAGCTACGAGCAGTACTTC. It is translated as CASSLGGSGGVGSYEQYF.

J is TRBJ2-2 and V is TRBV12-5; D may correspond to TRBD1 or TRBD2 (5 bases each). This CDR3 region has 16 residues. Trimming pared 3 bases from V and 1 base from J, leaving 12 bases between. Germline V lookup: CDR1 LGHNT, CDR2 FRNRAP. The CDR3 is CASGFGDVRNTGELFF. CDR3 bases: TGTGCTAGTGGTTTCGGGGACGTAAGGAACACCGGGGAGCTGTTTTTT.

Ten or more counts support this clonotype. The chain carries TRBV7-9 and TRBJ2-1; TRBD2 aligns across 7 bases. This CDR3 comprises 15 residues. V was clipped by 2 bases and J by 5 bases; unmatched bases: 6. Per germline, CDR1 SEHNR and CDR2 FQNEAQ (reference sequence). CDR3 in amino acids: CASSLRAGEDNEQFF. The CDR3, as DNA: TGTGCCAGCAGCTTAAGGGCGGGAGAAGACAATGAGCAGTTCTTC.

V usage is TRBV28 and J usage is TRBJ1-2, with 8 bases that match TRBD1. The CDR3 covers 14 residues. Per germline, CDR1 MDHEN and CDR2 SYDVKM. V gave up 7 bases and J gave up 8 bases; unmatched junction bases: 12. For the CDR3, the DNA is TGTGCCAGCAACCCATTTGGACAGGGAGGAGGCTACACCTTC. Translated: CASNPFGQGGGYTF.

There are a few counts of this clonotype. The chain joins TRBV19 to TRBJ2-1, with 8 bases identical to TRBD1. The J segment lost 2 bases and the V segment lost 4 bases, leaving 4 bases of the junction unmatched. Germline values: CDR1 LNHDA, CDR2 SQIVND (reference sequence). The CDR3 runs 15 residues. CDR3 DNA: TGTGCCAGTAGTAGCAGGGGGCGCGCCTACAATGAGCAGTTCTTC. It yields the protein CASSSRGRAYNEQFF.

The V and J genes are TRBV7-2 and TRBJ2-3; D uncertain. Trimming shortened V by 1 base and J by 5 bases, and 13 bases separated the two germline ends. Germline assignment: CDR1 SGHTA and CDR2 FQGNSA. There are 15 residues in the CDR3. The CDR3 sequence is CASSLDARSEDTQYF. CDR3 nucleotides: TGTGCCAGCAGCTTAGATGCCAGAAGCGAAGATACGCAGTATTTT.

This clonotype was seen repeatedly, ten times or more. The genes are TRBV18 and TRBJ1-5, with D tentatively TRBD1 (5 bases). Trimming left V 3 bases short and J 7 bases short, with 16 bases between. From germline, CDR1 is KGHSH and CDR2 LQKENI. There are 15 residues in the CDR3. The CDR3 loop reads CASSPGETEGQPQHF. The CDR3 DNA sequence: TGTGCCAGCTCACCGGGGGAAACCGAGGGGCAGCCCCAGCATTTT.

Ten or more counts support this clonotype. V is TRBV7-2 and J is TRBJ2-1; D not certain. The ends were cut back, 5 bases at V and 9 bases at J, with 8 bases in the middle. The CDR3 consists of 11 residues. CDR1 and CDR2 (germline): SGHTA, FQGNSA. The CDR3 DNA reads as TGTGCCAGCAGCGTCGTTAGTGAGCAGTTCTTC. It encodes CASSVVSEQFF. Full variable domain (missing parts from reference TRBV7-2 and TRBJ2-1): GAGVSQSPSNKVTEKGKDVELRCDPISGHTALYWYRQSLGQGLEFLIYFQGNSAPDKSGLPSDRFSAERTGGSVSTLTIQRTQQEDSAVYLCASSVVSEQFFGPGTRLTVL.

This clonotype was detected many times. The chain couples TRBV19 to TRBJ2-3; TRBD2 might be the D (6 bases). The CDR3 contains 14 residues. The V end was cut by 7 bases, the J end by 4 bases, with 15 bases between. Germline V gene data show CDR1 as LNHDA and CDR2 as SQIVND (reference sequence). The CDR3 DNA follows: TGTGCCAGTACGGCGGGGTGGGCTGCAGATACGCAGTATTTT. The encoded protein is CASTAGWAADTQYF.

A few counts support this clonotype. The chain is built from TRBV19 and TRBJ2-1, with no clear D. Per the germline V gene, CDR1 is LNHDA and CDR2 is SQIVND (reference sequence). Trimming removed 5 bases at V and 0 bases at J, with 14 bases between. This CDR3 is 16 amino acids long. The CDR3 is CASSYDPVGSYNEQFF. CDR3 coding DNA: TGTGCCAGTAGTTACGATCCCGTCGGCTCCTACAATGAGCAGTTCTTC.

This clonotype came up many times. This chain uses TRBV11-2 with TRBJ2-2; 7 nucleotides match TRBD1. This CDR3 comprises 15 residues. Trimming took 3 bases from V and 4 from J; bases not matched to a gene: 5. Germline V gene lookup returns CDR1 SGHAT and CDR2 FQNNGV. In DNA form, the CDR3 reads TGTGCCAGCAGCTTTACAGGGGTGGGCACCGGGGAGCTGTTTTTT. It translates to CASSFTGVGTGELFF.

In its sample, this clonotype was seen many times. The chain joins TRBV7-9 to TRBJ2-1, with a weak D call TRBD1 (5 bases). This CDR3 spans 12 amino acids. Trimming took 4 bases from V and 12 from J, leaving 13 bases between them. Germline V lookup: CDR1 SEHNR, CDR2 FQNEAQ (reference sequence). CDR3 DNA: TGTGCCAGCAGCTCACAGGATAAGGGGCAGTTCTTC. Translated: CASSSQDKGQFF. Looking up the rest from reference TRBV7-9 and TRBJ2-1 gives the full variable domain: DTGVSQNPRHKITKRGQNVTFRCDPISEHNRLYWYRQTLGQGPEFLTYFQNEAQLEKSRLLSDRFSAERPKGSFSTLEIQRTEQGDSAMYLCASSSQDKGQFFGPGTRLTVL.

This clonotype was detected many times. The rearrangement uses TRBV5-1 and TRBJ1-5; weak D call: TRBD1 (6 bases). Germline assignment: CDR1 SGHRS and CDR2 YFSETQ. This CDR3 has 14 amino acids. V lost 0 bases and J 2 bases, leaving 6 bases between the germline ends. Written as DNA, the CDR3 is TGCGCCAGCAGCTTGGCAGGGGGCAATCAGCCCCAGCATTTT. Its protein is CASSLAGGNQPQHF.